The next 32 T cell receptor beta chains were all read from a single sample in a study of cytomegalovirus exposure and HLA in healthy donors. Primers included in the PCR were 60 Vbeta and 13 Jbeta primers. TCRdb's copy holds only in-frame clones and misses some; the assay was immunoSEQ multiplex PCR. Here the sample spans around 130,000 clones, approximately 81% being singletons. Sequencing was carried out using PBMCs. These TCRs come from a man between 18 and 29 years old in good health and CMV-seronegative.

This clone was counted once. J is TRBJ2-7 and V is TRBV11-2; D gene uncertain. V lost 0 bases and J 5 bases, leaving 17 bases between the germline ends. Germline assignment: CDR1 SGHAT and CDR2 FQNNGV. The CDR3 spans 16 residues. DNA for the CDR3: TGTGCCAGCAGCTTAGAGCAGGCGCCATTGATCGACGAGCAGTACTTC. Translation: CASSLEQAPLIDEQYF. The full variable domain, rest sourced from reference TRBV11-2 and TRBJ2-7, is EAGVAQSPRYKIIEKRQSVAFWCNPISGHATLYWYQQILGQGPKLLIQFQNNGVVDDSQLPKDRFSAERLKGVDSTLKIQPAKLEDSAVYLCASSLEQAPLIDEQYFGPGTRLTVT.

The chain combines TRBV25-1 with TRBJ1-2, with 8 bases matching TRBD1. Unmatched junction bases numbered 12, after V lost 4 bases and J lost 8 bases. CDR1 and CDR2 (germline): MGHDK, SYGVNS. The CDR3 runs 15 residues. The chain's CDR3 is CASSGPGQDPGGYTF. DNA for the CDR3: TGTGCCAGCAGTGGCCCGGGACAGGACCCCGGGGGCTACACCTTC.

This rearrangement joins TRBV27 to TRBJ2-4; TRBD2 might be the D (6 bases). The length of the CDR3 is 16 residues. V dropped 7 bases and J dropped 0 bases, with 16 bases sitting between them. Germline loops: CDR1 MNHEY, CDR2 SMNVEV (reference sequence). CDR3 protein: CASNTSPAIAKNIQYF. The CDR3, as DNA: TGTGCCAGCAACACTAGCCCGGCTATAGCCAAAAACATTCAGTACTTC.

This clone was seen only a few times. The genes are TRBV10-1 and TRBJ2-2, with TRBD1 as a possible D gene (6 bases). This CDR3 comprises 13 residues. The V and J ends lost 6 bases and 1 base respectively, with 6 bases between them. Germline CDR1 and CDR2: WNHNN and SYGVQD (reference sequence). The CDR3 region is CASRQGNTGELFF. CDR3 sequence (DNA): TGCGCCAGCAGACAGGGGAACACCGGGGAGCTGTTTTTT.

This chain uses TRBV19 with TRBJ1-1, with D unclear. Germline CDR1 and CDR2: LNHDA and SQIVND (reference sequence). V was clipped by 7 bases and J by 3 bases, with 12 bases between them. CDR3 length equals 13 residues. CDR3 region: CASIKSGYTEAFF. The DNA of the CDR3 is TGTGCCAGTATAAAGTCAGGCTACACTGAAGCTTTCTTT.

This chain uses TRBV30 with TRBJ1-1; TRBD1 is a possible D gene (5 bases). Per the germline V gene, CDR1 is GTSNPN and CDR2 is SVGIG (reference sequence). The CDR3 is 13 residues long. Trimming removed 2 bases at V and 0 bases at J, with 7 bases between. The CDR3 here is CAWSLQVNTEAFF. For the CDR3, the DNA is TGTGCCTGGAGTTTACAGGTGAACACTGAAGCTTTCTTT.

The chain links TRBV4-1 to TRBJ1-2; no definite D call. CDR3 length: 15 residues. Germline V CDR1 and CDR2: MGHRA, YSYEKL. V was pared by 0 bases and J by 3 bases, with 11 bases between. The CDR3 sequence: CASSQEVGFHYGYTF. DNA of the CDR3: TGCGCCAGCAGCCAAGAGGTCGGGTTCCACTATGGCTACACCTTC.

This sequence joins TRBV30 and TRBJ1-6; TRBD1 matches at 7 bases. Germline V gene sequence: CDR1 GTSNPN, CDR2 SVGIG (reference sequence). CDR3 length: 14 residues. V was clipped by 1 base and J by 10 bases; unmatched bases: 7. CDR3 residues: CAWSGDRVGSPLHF. The CDR3 DNA reads TGTGCCTGGAGTGGAGACAGGGTCGGCTCACCCCTCCACTTT.

V is TRBV6-7 and J is TRBJ2-1, with D tentatively TRBD1 (6 bases). TRBV6-7 is filed as an ORF, its function uncertain. With 5 bases removed from V and 0 bases from J, the gap between germline ends came to 20 bases. The CDR3 is 18 residues long. CDR3 residues: CASSPLLVGALSYNEQFF. The DNA for the CDR3 is TGTGCCAGCAGTCCCCTACTTGTGGGGGCCCTCTCCTACAATGAGCAGTTCTTC.

The chain combines TRBV7-2 with TRBJ1-5, with 7 bases that match TRBD1. This CDR3 region has 14 residues. The J segment lost 2 bases and the V segment lost 5 bases, leaving 3 bases of the junction unmatched. CDR1 is SGHTA and CDR2 is FQGNSA in the germline V gene. The CDR3 spells CASSPGTGNQPQHF. Written as DNA, the CDR3 is TGTGCCAGCAGCCCCGGGACAGGCAATCAGCCCCAGCATTTT.

J is TRBJ2-7 and V is TRBV10-1; D perhaps matches TRBD1 (5 bases). Germline loops: CDR1 WNHNN, CDR2 SYGVQD (reference sequence). V shed 3 bases and J shed 5 bases, with 8 bases lying between them. The length of the CDR3 is 12 residues. The CDR3 DNA follows: TGCGCCAGCAGTGAATCAGGGAACGAGCAGTACTTC. Translated, it gives CASSESGNEQYF.

This chain connects TRBV10-3 to TRBJ2-3, with D possibly matching TRBD1 (6 bases). The V end lost 6 bases, the J end lost 1 base, and 20 bases lay between the germline ends. The CDR3 runs 17 residues. CDR1 ENHRY and CDR2 SYGVKD come from the germline V gene. Here the CDR3 reads CAISSIQGLDGTDTQYF. In DNA, the CDR3 is TGTGCCATCAGCAGTATACAGGGTCTCGATGGCACAGATACGCAGTATTTT.

This chain joins TRBV29-1 and TRBJ2-1, with 7 bases that match TRBD2. The CDR3 is made up of 12 amino acids. J lost 8 bases, V lost 7 bases, and 8 bases had no gene match. Looked up from germline, CDR1 is SQVTM and CDR2 is ANQGSEA. CDR3 sequence reads: CSALIAGDEQFF. The DNA of the CDR3 is TGCAGCGCTCTAATCGCGGGAGATGAGCAGTTCTTC.

This rearrangement joins TRBV19 to TRBJ2-1; a weak D match, TRBD1 (5 bases). This CDR3 region has 12 residues. Germline V gene data show CDR1 as LNHDA and CDR2 as SQIVND (reference sequence). V was pared by 6 bases and J by 8 bases, with 11 bases between. The CDR3: CASSPRGDEQFF. CDR3 bases: TGTGCCAGTAGCCCTAGGGGCGATGAGCAGTTCTTC.

This clone showed up just a few times. The gene calls are TRBV6-4 and TRBJ2-2; 8 nucleotides agree with TRBD2. V lost 5 bases and J lost 7; bases outside the gene matches: 6. CDR1 is MRHNA and CDR2 is SNTAGT in the germline V gene. The CDR3 covers 14 residues. DNA for the CDR3: TGTGCCAGCAGTACGGGACTAGGTGGCGGGGAGCTGTTTTTT. Translation gives CASSTGLGGGELFF.

The chain has TRBV28 and TRBJ1-1; unclear D gene. The CDR3 sequence is 15 residues long. Germline lookup yields CDR1 MDHEN and CDR2 SYDVKM. V was cut by 1 base and J by 4 bases, with 13 bases left in between. CDR3 protein: CASSLSETGLTEAFF. The CDR3 DNA reads TGTGCCAGCAGTTTATCGGAGACTGGCCTCACTGAAGCTTTCTTT.

The rearrangement uses TRBV30 and TRBJ1-1; TRBD1 aligns across 10 bases. The CDR3 has 15 residues. Germline V gene sequence: CDR1 GTSNPN, CDR2 SVGIG (reference sequence). V gave up 4 bases and J gave up 1 base; unmatched junction bases: 6. The CDR3 DNA follows: TGTGCCTGGACCGGGACAGGGGTATGGAACACTGAAGCTTTCTTT. Translating gives CAWTGTGVWNTEAFF. Together with reference TRBV30 and TRBJ1-1, the CDR3 gives the full variable domain: SQTIHQWPATLVQPVGSPLSLECTVEGTSNPNLYWYRQAAGRGLQLLFYSVGIGQISSEVPQNLSASRPQDRQFILSSKKLLLSDSGFYLCAWTGTGVWNTEAFFGQGTRLTVV.

The chain is built from TRBV6-6 and TRBJ2-2; 8 positions agree with TRBD1. In germline, CDR1 is MNHNY, CDR2 SVGAGI (reference sequence). With 11 bases clipped from V and 0 bases from J, the junction kept 8 bases outside the gene matches. This CDR3 contains 15 residues. CDR3 DNA sequence: TGTGCCGGGTCCGACAGGGGCTCGAACACCGGGGAGCTGTTTTTT. This encodes CAGSDRGSNTGELFF.

The chain employs TRBV7-8 and TRBJ1-2; 8 nucleotides agree with TRBD1. Per the germline V gene, CDR1 is SGHVS and CDR2 is FQNEAQ. The V segment lost 1 base and the J segment 3 bases; nucleotides outside the gene matches: 4. The CDR3 runs to 15 residues. CDR3 residues: CASSLVGDRHYGYTF. The CDR3 nucleotides are TGTGCCAGCAGCTTAGTTGGGGACAGGCACTATGGCTACACCTTC.

Details on this clone: At one boundary the junction diverges from the germline segment, which might be a read error. The chain recombines TRBV7-7 with TRBJ2-3; D is perhaps TRBD1 (7 bases). This CDR3 has 15 amino acids. Germline CDR1 is SSHAT and CDR2 is FNYEAQ (reference sequence). The CDR3 protein is CASSLGRGGTDTQYF. The CDR3 DNA follows: TGTGCTAGCAGCTTAGGCAGGGGGGGCACAGATACGCAGTATTTT.

V is TRBV29-1 and J is TRBJ2-5; D is uncertain. In germline, CDR1 is SQVTM, CDR2 ANQGSEA. The length of the CDR3 is 14 residues. With 0 bases removed from V and 5 bases from J, the gap between germline ends came to 13 bases. CDR3 DNA: TGCAGCGTTGAAGATCGAAGACTCGGGGAGACCCAGTACTTC. It yields the protein CSVEDRRLGETQYF.

The V gene is TRBV4-3, the J gene TRBJ2-5, with D possibly being TRBD1 (6 bases). CDR1 is LGHNA, CDR2 YSLEER, per germline. The V end lost 0 bases, the J end lost 8 bases, and 13 bases lay between the germline ends. This CDR3 has 14 residues. CDR3 nucleotide sequence: TGCGCCAGCAGCCAAGAAACAGGGCCCTCAACCCAGTACTTC. The encoded protein is CASSQETGPSTQYF.

The rearrangement uses TRBV28 and TRBJ1-5; D is ambiguous. The CDR3 contains 12 residues. V dropped 5 bases and J dropped 4 bases, with 6 bases sitting between them. Germline V gives CDR1 MDHEN, CDR2 SYDVKM. CDR3 sequence reads: CASSLLNQPQHF. The CDR3, as DNA: TGTGCCAGCAGTCTACTTAATCAGCCCCAGCATTTT.

CDR3 sequence: CASSLAHLSRGDTEAFF. In DNA, the CDR3 is TGTGCCAGCAGCTTAGCGCATCTTTCCAGGGGGGACACTGAAGCTTTCTTT. The chain links TRBV7-8 to TRBJ1-1, with TRBD1 matching 7 bases. Germline CDR1 reads SGHVS; CDR2 reads FQNEAQ. Trimming took 0 bases from V and 3 from J; bases not matched to a gene: 10. The CDR3 consists of 17 residues.

The chain carries TRBV27 and TRBJ1-4; D might be TRBD1 (5 bases). CDR3 length: 14 amino acids. Germline V CDR1 and CDR2: MNHEY, SMNVEV (reference sequence). Between the trimmed V and J ends, which lost 5 bases and 7 bases, there was a span of 14 bases. Here the CDR3 DNA reads TGTGCCAGCAGTCCGAGGCGGGGCGGTGAAAAACTGTTTTTT. As protein: CASSPRRGGEKLFF.

The chain has TRBV4-3 and TRBJ2-1; 8 nucleotides line up with TRBD1. Trimming took 0 bases from V and 6 from J; bases not matched to a gene: 4. CDR1 and CDR2 from the germline V gene are LGHNA and YSLEER. The CDR3 length is 15 residues. CDR3 in amino acids: CASSQEGQGGNEQFF. The CDR3 region has the DNA TGCGCCAGCAGCCAAGAAGGACAGGGTGGCAATGAGCAGTTCTTC.

The chain combines TRBV5-1 with TRBJ2-3; TRBD1 might be the D (5 bases). V lost 1 base, J lost 0 bases, and 6 bases lay in between. The CDR3 is 14 amino acids. CDR1 and CDR2 from the germline V gene are SGHRS and YFSETQ. The CDR3 spells CASSLPGSTDTQYF. In DNA, the CDR3 is TGCGCCAGCAGCTTGCCAGGGAGCACAGATACGCAGTATTTT. The full variable domain, its missing parts supplied by reference TRBV5-1 and TRBJ2-3, is KAGVTQTPRYLIKTRGQQVTLSCSPISGHRSVSWYQQTPGQGLQFLFEYFSETQRNKGNFPGRFSGRQFSNSRSEMNVSTLELGDSALYLCASSLPGSTDTQYFGPGTRLTVL.

The rearrangement links TRBV2 to TRBJ2-7; 8 bases agree with TRBD1. This CDR3 has 15 residues. Germline CDR1 is SNHLY and CDR2 is FYNNEI. The V segment lost 3 bases and the J segment 3 bases; nucleotides outside the gene matches: 7. In DNA, the CDR3 is TGTGCCAGCAGTGATGAGGGACAGGTCTTCTACGAGCAGTACTTC. Amino acids: CASSDEGQVFYEQYF.

The chain employs TRBV11-2 and TRBJ1-1; D not certain. The length of the CDR3 is 12 residues. Germline CDR1 SGHAT, CDR2 FQNNGV. Trimming pared 2 bases from V and 11 bases from J, leaving 12 bases between. The CDR3 DNA reads as TGTGCCAGCAGCTTATCGAGGGTCGGTGCTTTCTTT. Translated: CASSLSRVGAFF.

The gene calls are TRBV7-8 and TRBJ2-1, with D possibly matching TRBD1 (6 bases). V shed 3 bases and J shed 4 bases, with 13 bases lying between them. The CDR3 totals 15 residues. Germline V gene data show CDR1 as SGHVS and CDR2 as FQNEAQ. The chain's CDR3 is CASSFDRTIYNEQFF. The CDR3 DNA follows: TGTGCCAGCAGCTTTGACAGGACCATTTACAATGAGCAGTTCTTC.

The rearrangement joins TRBV5-4 to TRBJ1-3; the D is unclear. The CDR3 contains 15 residues. Trimming removed 0 bases at V and 7 bases at J, with 14 bases between. Germline CDR1 reads SGHNT; CDR2 reads YYREEE (reference sequence). The CDR3 sequence: CASSLAGTRWNTIYF. In nucleotides, the CDR3 is TGTGCCAGCAGCTTGGCCGGCACTAGGTGGAACACCATATATTTT.

The rearrangement joins TRBV7-9 to TRBJ2-7; no clear D gene. The germline V gene has CDR1 SEHNR and CDR2 FQNEAQ (reference sequence). Trimming took 4 bases from V and 5 from J, leaving 9 bases between them. CDR3 length: 12 residues. CDR3 sequence reads: CASSYYLHEQYF. Written as DNA, the CDR3 is TGTGCCAGCAGCTACTACCTCCACGAGCAGTACTTC.